These T cell receptor beta chains were read from a single sample in a study of beta chain features in type 1 diabetes. Using immunoSEQ multiplex PCR, the repertoire was profiled, and TCRdb retains in-frame clones only, with some absent. The data hold about 160,000 clones, with 8% to 9.5% observed a single time. The source material was central memory CD4+ T cells from blood. The origin of the receptors is a woman in her late teens or twenties with type 1 diabetes. CDR3s include the opening cysteine and the closing phenylalanine or tryptophan. The D gene is left open where the match is weak. Clone size is given for some rows only: seen once, a few or many times, or a class if the clone is expanded.

V,length,size,J,D,DNA,CDR3
TRBV5-6,13,-,TRBJ1-2,-,TGTGCCAGCAGCTTTCGCGGGGGCGGAGGCTACACCTTC,CASSFRGGGGYTF
TRBV21-1,16,few,TRBJ1-1,-,TGTGCCAGCAGCAAATCGCATTTCCGGGGGAACACTGAAGCTTTCTTT,CASSKSHFRGNTEAFF
TRBV7-2,14,few,TRBJ2-5,-,TGTGCCAGCAGCCGACAGACCGACCAAGAGACCCAGTACTTC,CASSRQTDQETQYF
TRBV9,17,many,TRBJ2-1,TRBD2,TGTGCCAGCAGCCCTCGCCGGGCTAGCGGGAGTCGGGATGAGCAGTTCTTC,CASSPRRASGSRDEQFF
TRBV30,13,-,TRBJ2-7,-,TGTGCCTGGAGAGGCGGCCCCCGCTACGAGCAGTACTTC,CAWRGGPRYEQYF
TRBV19,15,few,TRBJ1-2,-,TGTGCCAGTAGTATAGATTTCGACAGTCGGGTCGGCTACACCTTC,CASSIDFDSRVGYTF
TRBV7-2,15,-,TRBJ2-1,TRBD2,TGTGCCAGCAGCTTATTTAGCGGGAGCCCCCATGAGCAGTTCTTC,CASSLFSGSPHEQFF
TRBV29-1,14,few,TRBJ2-7,-,TGCAGCGTTGGGGCGGGCTATGGGTCCTACGAGCAGTACTTC,CSVGAGYGSYEQYF
TRBV10-3,12,-,TRBJ2-1,TRBD1,TGTGCCATCGGGGGGACAGGGGAAATTCAGTTCTTC,CAIGGTGEIQFF
TRBV2,15,-,TRBJ1-5,TRBD1,TGTGCCAGCAGGGGGACAGGGGGTTACAATCAGCCCCAGCATTTT,CASRGTGGYNQPQHF
TRBV7-2,16,few,TRBJ1-1,-,TGTGCCAGCAGCCCGGGGGCTTGGGGGGGTAGCACTGAAGCTTTCTTT,CASSPGAWGGSTEAFF
TRBV5-6,12,-,TRBJ2-3,-,TGTGCCAGCAGCTTGGTCCACTCCCGTCGGTATTTT,CASSLVHSRRYF
TRBV5-4,14,few,TRBJ2-7,TRBD1,TGTGCCAGCAGCTTGGAAGGGGGCGACTACGAGCAGTACTTC,CASSLEGGDYEQYF
TRBV6-6,14,few,TRBJ1-2,-,TGTGCCAGCAGTTCAGTCCGGGGCGGGGAGGGCTACACCTTC,CASSSVRGGEGYTF
TRBV4-1,16,-,TRBJ2-7,-,TGCGCCAGCAGCCAGACTCAAGCGGAGATTTACTACGAGCAGTACTTC,CASSQTQAEIYYEQYF
TRBV2,14,-,TRBJ1-4,-,TGTGCCAGCAATAAGGACGGGGTTCACGAAAAACTGTTTTTT,CASNKDGVHEKLFF
TRBV5-6,11,-,TRBJ2-3,-,TGTGCCAGCAGCTTGGCCGGTACGCAGTATTTT,CASSLAGTQYF
TRBV5-1,13,few,TRBJ2-7,-,TGCGCCAGCAGCTTGGACTCGGTATCCGAGCAGTACTTC,CASSLDSVSEQYF
TRBV9,14,-,TRBJ2-1,TRBD2,TGTGCCAGCAGCAGGCGGGAGGGTCGGTATGAGCAGTTCTTC,CASSRREGRYEQFF
TRBV7-3,13,-,TRBJ2-1,-,TGTGCCAGCAGCTTAACGAGGTCAGATGAGCAGTTCTTC,CASSLTRSDEQFF
TRBV29-1,12,-,TRBJ1-1,TRBD1,TGCAGCGTTAACAGGGGGCCCACTGAAGCTTTCTTT,CSVNRGPTEAFF
TRBV11-2,16,few,TRBJ2-1,TRBD2,TGTGCCAGCAGCCCGTATAGCGGGAGATCCTTTAATGAGCAGTTCTTC,CASSPYSGRSFNEQFF
TRBV7-2,13,few,TRBJ2-5,-,TGTGCCAGCAGCTCCCAGGTGTATGAGACCCAGTACTTC,CASSSQVYETQYF
TRBV9,14,-,TRBJ2-2,-,TGTGCCAGCAGCGTCACATTGAACACCGGGGAGCTGTTTTTT,CASSVTLNTGELFF
TRBV5-6,12,-,TRBJ1-2,-,TGTGCCAGCAGCATCAACAGCTATGGCTACACCTTC,CASSINSYGYTF
TRBV27,15,few,TRBJ1-2,TRBD1,TGTGCCAGCAGGGGCGGATGGGGACAGGCCTATGGCTACACCTTC,CASRGGWGQAYGYTF
TRBV2,13,few,TRBJ2-7,TRBD2,TGTGCCAGCAATGGCGGGGGAAGGTACGAGCAGTACTTC,CASNGGGRYEQYF
TRBV28,12,few,TRBJ2-7,-,TGTGCCAGCAGGGGGGCGGGCTACGAGCAGTACTTC,CASRGAGYEQYF
TRBV28,15,few,TRBJ1-1,TRBD1,TGTGCCACCTCATCCCTGGACAGGGACGGCGCTGAAGCTTTCTTT,CATSSLDRDGAEAFF
TRBV30,12,-,TRBJ2-7,TRBD1,TGTGCCTGGGAAACAGGGGGCGACGAGCAGTACTTC,CAWETGGDEQYF
TRBV18,15,-,TRBJ1-2,TRBD1,TGTGCCAGCTCAGGCCTAGCGGGACAGGGGACCGGCTACACCTTC,CASSGLAGQGTGYTF
TRBV4-3,20,few,TRBJ2-3,TRBD1,TGCGCCAGCAGCCAAGATGGGCAGGGGGCAAACCCCTCTAGCACAGATACGCAGTATTTT,CASSQDGQGANPSSTDTQYF
TRBV10-3,14,-,TRBJ1-5,-,TGTGCCATCAGTGAGAGATCTACGAGTCAGCCCCAGCATTTT,CAISERSTSQPQHF
TRBV30,16,-,TRBJ1-4,-,TGTGCCTGGATTGCGGGAAATAAAGCTACAAGGGAAAAACTGTTTTTT,CAWIAGNKATREKLFF
TRBV9,17,-,TRBJ2-3,TRBD2,TGTGCCAGCAGCGTAGCACCTCGTAGCGGGGGGGCGGATACGCAGTATTTT,CASSVAPRSGGADTQYF
TRBV5-1,15,-,TRBJ2-3,TRBD2,TGCGCCAGCAAGACTAGCGGGATCGGCACAGATACGCAGTATTTT,CASKTSGIGTDTQYF
TRBV5-1,14,few,TRBJ2-3,-,TGCGCCAGCAGCTTGGCCACGGGGGAGGATACGCAGTATTTT,CASSLATGEDTQYF
TRBV30,14,few,TRBJ2-3,TRBD2,TGTGCCTGGAGTGTAATCGGGGGGACAGATACGCAGTATTTT,CAWSVIGGTDTQYF
TRBV4-3,18,-,TRBJ2-3,TRBD2,TGCGCCAGCAGCCAATATGGATTTGCGGGAGATCGTCCAGATACGCAGTATTTT,CASSQYGFAGDRPDTQYF
TRBV29-1,14,few,TRBJ1-6,TRBD1,TGCAGCGTTGGAACCGGGACAGGCAATTCACCCCTCCACTTT,CSVGTGTGNSPLHF
TRBV29-1,13,many,TRBJ2-1,TRBD2,TGCAGCGTTGAACCTAGCGGGAGCAATGAGCAGTTCTTC,CSVEPSGSNEQFF